The T cell receptor (beta chain) described here comes from a study of T cell repertoires in cytomegalovirus infection. Across the study: Public TCR beta signatures provided an indication of both CMV infection and a matching HLA type. Study findings and constraints: Using cumulative public TCR beta family frequency, the authors identified those who carried CMV together with the relevant HLA. In two of eight donors, the top clonotype was HLA-C-restricted CMV-specific.

From the reads, TCRdb called clonotypes with MiXCR, one entry per CDR3 protein. The table includes hundreds of thousands of distinct CDR3 sequences, 20% to 25% detected once. As for this clonotype: Antigen specificity is unknown.

The source of this sequence is a human donor in good health (CMV status not recorded). Some clones in this sample may be carry-over from other donors' samples. Material: CD8+ T cells from PBMCs.

The CDR3 is CAISEPEDSPGYNEQFF. The CDR3 DNA is TGTGCCATCAGTGAACCCGAGGACTCCCCAGGCTACAATGAGCAGTTCTTC. The genes are TRBV10-3 and TRBJ2-1; possible D gene TRBD2, 5 bases. The germline V gene encodes CDR1 ENHRY and CDR2 SYGVKD. The length of the CDR3 is 17 residues. Trimming removed 3 bases from V and 3 bases from J, with 18 bases in between.